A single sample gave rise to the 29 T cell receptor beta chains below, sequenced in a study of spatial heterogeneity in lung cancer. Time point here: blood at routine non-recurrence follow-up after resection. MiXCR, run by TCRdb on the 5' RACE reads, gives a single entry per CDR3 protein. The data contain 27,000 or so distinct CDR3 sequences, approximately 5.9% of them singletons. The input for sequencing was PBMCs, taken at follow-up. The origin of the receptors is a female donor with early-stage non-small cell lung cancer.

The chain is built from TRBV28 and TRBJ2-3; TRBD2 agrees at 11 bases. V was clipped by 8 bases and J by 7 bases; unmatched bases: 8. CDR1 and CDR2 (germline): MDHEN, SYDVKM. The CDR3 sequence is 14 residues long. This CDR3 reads CASVLGTSGNTQYF. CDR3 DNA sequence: TGTGCCAGCGTACTCGGGACTAGCGGAAATACGCAGTATTTT.

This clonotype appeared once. The CDR3 DNA sequence: TGTGCCAGCAGTGTTGAGGACAGATCACCCCTCCACTTT. Translated: CASSVEDRSPLHF. V is TRBV6-1 and J is TRBJ1-6; weak D call: TRBD1 (6 bases). Trimming cost V 4 bases and J 10 bases, with 11 bases left between them. CDR3 size: 13 residues. CDR1 is MNHNS, CDR2 SASEGT, per germline.

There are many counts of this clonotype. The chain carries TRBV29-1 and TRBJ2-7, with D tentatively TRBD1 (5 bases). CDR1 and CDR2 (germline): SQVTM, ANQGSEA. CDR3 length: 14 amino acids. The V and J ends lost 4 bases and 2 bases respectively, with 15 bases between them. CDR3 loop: CSVGRGAQAYEQYF. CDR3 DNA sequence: TGCAGCGTTGGTCGTGGGGCTCAAGCCTACGAGCAGTACTTC.

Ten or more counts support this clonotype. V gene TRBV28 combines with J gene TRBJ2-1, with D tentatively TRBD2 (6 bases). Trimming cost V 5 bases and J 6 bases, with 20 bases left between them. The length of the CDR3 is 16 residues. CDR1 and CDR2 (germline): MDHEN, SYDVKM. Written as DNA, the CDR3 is TGTGCCAGCAGTCCCCCGGGGGACGGGGCAGGCAATGAGCAGTTCTTC. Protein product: CASSPPGDGAGNEQFF.

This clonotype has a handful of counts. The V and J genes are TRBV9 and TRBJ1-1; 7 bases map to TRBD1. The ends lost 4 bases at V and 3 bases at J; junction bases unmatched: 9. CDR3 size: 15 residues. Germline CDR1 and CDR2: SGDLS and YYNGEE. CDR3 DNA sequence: TGTGCCAGCAGCATAACCGGACAGGTGGACACTGAAGCTTTCTTT. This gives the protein CASSITGQVDTEAFF.

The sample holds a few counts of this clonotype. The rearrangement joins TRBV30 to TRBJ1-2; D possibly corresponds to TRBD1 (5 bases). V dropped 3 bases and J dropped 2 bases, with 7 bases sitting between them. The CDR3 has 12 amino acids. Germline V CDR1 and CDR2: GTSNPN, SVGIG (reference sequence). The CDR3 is CAWRAGNYGYTF. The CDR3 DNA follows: TGTGCCTGGAGGGCAGGGAACTATGGCTACACCTTC. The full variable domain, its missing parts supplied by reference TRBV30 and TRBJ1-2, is SQTIHQWPATLVQPVGSPLSLECTVEGTSNPNLYWYRQAAGRGLQLLFYSVGIGQISSEVPQNLSASRPQDRQFILSSKKLLLSDSGFYLCAWRAGNYGYTFGSGTRLTVV.

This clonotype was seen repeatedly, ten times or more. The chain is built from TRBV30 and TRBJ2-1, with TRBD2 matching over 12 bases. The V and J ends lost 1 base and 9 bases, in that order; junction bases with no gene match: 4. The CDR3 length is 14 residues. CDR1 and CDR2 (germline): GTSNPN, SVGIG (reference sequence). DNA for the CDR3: TGTGCCTGGAGTGGACTAGCGGGAGCCGGTGAGCAGTTCTTC. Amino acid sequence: CAWSGLAGAGEQFF.

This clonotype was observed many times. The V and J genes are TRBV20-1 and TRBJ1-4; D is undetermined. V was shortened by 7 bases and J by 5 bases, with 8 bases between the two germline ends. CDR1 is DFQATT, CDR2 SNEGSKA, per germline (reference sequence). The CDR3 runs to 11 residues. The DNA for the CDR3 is TGCAGTGGCCGTAGGAATGAAAAACTGTTTTTT. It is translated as CSGRRNEKLFF.

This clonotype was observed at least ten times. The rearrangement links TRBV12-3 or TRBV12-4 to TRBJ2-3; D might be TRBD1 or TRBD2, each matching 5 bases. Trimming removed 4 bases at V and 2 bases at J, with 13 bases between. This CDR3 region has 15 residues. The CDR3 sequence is CASSSPSGTTDTQYF. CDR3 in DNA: TGTGCCAGCAGTTCTCCTTCCGGGACCACAGATACGCAGTATTTT.

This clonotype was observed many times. The CDR3 region is CASSETGGTEAFF. For the CDR3, the DNA is TGTGCCAGCAGTGAGACAGGGGGCACTGAAGCTTTCTTT. V and J are TRBV2 and TRBJ1-1, with 9 nucleotides matching TRBD1. Unmatched junction bases numbered 0, after V lost 3 bases and J lost 4 bases. This CDR3 spans 13 amino acids. Germline CDR1 SNHLY, CDR2 FYNNEI. The entire variable domain, with the rest obtained from reference TRBV2 and TRBJ1-1, is as follows: EPEVTQTPSHQVTQMGQEVILRCVPISNHLYFYWYRQILGQKVEFLVSFYNNEISEKSEIFDDQFSVERPDGSNFTLKIRSTKLEDSAMYFCASSETGGTEAFFGQGTRLTVV.

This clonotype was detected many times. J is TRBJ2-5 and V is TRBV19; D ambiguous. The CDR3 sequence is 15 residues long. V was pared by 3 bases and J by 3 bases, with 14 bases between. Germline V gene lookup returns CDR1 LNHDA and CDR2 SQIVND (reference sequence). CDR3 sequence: CASSMGLWAEETQYF. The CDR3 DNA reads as TGTGCCAGTAGTATGGGTCTATGGGCCGAAGAGACCCAGTACTTC. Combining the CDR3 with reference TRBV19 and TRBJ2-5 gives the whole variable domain DGGITQSPKYLFRKEGQNVTLSCEQNLNHDAMYWYRQDPGQGLRLIYYSQIVNDFQKGDIAEGYSVSREKKESFPLTVTSAQKNPTAFYLCASSMGLWAEETQYFGPGTRLLVL.

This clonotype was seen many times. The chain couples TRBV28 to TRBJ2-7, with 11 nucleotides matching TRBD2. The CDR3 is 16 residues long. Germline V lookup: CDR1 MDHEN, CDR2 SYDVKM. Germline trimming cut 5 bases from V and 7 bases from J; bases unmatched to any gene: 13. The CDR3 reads CASSDMELAGVREQYF. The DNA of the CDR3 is TGTGCCAGCAGTGACATGGAACTAGCGGGAGTGAGGGAGCAGTACTTC.

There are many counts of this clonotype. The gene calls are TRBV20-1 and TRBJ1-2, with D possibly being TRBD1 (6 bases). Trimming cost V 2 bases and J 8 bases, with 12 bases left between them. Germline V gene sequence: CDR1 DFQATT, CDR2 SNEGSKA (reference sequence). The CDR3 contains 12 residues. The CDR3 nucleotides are TGCAGTGCTAGACACCAGGGGACAGGCTACACCTTC. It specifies CSARHQGTGYTF.

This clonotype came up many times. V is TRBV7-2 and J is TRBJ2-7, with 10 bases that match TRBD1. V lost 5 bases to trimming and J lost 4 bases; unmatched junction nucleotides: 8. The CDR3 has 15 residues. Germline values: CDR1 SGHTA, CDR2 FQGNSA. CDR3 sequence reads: CASSPPTGGYYEQYF. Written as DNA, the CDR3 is TGTGCCAGCAGCCCCCCGACAGGGGGCTATTACGAGCAGTACTTC.

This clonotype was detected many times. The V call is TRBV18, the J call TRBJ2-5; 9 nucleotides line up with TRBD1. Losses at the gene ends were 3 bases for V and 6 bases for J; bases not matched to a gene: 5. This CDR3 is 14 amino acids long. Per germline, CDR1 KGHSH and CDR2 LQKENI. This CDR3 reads CASSPGTGGKTQYF. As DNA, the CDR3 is TGTGCCAGCTCACCCGGAACAGGGGGCAAGACCCAGTACTTC.

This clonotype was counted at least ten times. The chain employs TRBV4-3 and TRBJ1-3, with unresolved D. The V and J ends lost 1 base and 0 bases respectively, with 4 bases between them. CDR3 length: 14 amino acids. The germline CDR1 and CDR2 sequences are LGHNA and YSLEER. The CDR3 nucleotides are TGCGCCAGCAGCCAAGGCGTCTCTGGAAACACCATATATTTT. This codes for CASSQGVSGNTIYF.

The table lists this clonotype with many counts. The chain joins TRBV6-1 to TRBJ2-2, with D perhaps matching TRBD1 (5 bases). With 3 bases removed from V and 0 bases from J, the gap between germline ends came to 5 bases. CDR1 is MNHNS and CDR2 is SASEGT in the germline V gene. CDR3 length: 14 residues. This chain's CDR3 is CASSETANTGELFF. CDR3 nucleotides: TGTGCCAGCAGTGAGACAGCGAACACCGGGGAGCTGTTTTTT.

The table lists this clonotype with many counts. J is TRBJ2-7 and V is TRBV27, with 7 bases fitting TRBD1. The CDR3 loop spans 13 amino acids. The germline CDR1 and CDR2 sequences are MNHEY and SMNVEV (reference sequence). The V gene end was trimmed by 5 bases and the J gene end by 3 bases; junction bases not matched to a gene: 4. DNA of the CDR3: TGTGCCAGCAGTCCAGGGGGAAGCTACGAGCAGTACTTC. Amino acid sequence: CASSPGGSYEQYF.

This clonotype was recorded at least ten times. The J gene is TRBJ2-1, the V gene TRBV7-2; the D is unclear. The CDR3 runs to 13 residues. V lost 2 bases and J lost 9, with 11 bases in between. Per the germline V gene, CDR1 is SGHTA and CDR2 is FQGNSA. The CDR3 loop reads CASSLFQLGEQFF. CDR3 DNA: TGTGCCAGCAGCTTATTTCAATTGGGTGAGCAGTTCTTC.

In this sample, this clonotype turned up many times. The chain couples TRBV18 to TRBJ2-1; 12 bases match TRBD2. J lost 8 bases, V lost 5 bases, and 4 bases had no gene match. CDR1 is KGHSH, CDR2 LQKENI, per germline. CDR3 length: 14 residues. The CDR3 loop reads CASSRTSGNYEQFF. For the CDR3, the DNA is TGTGCCAGCTCAAGGACTAGCGGGAACTATGAGCAGTTCTTC.

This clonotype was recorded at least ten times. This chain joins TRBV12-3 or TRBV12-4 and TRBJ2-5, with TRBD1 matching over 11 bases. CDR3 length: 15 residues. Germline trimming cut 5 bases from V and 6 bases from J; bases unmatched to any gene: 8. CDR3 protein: CASSPPGTGGKTQYF. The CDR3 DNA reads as TGTGCCAGCAGTCCCCCAGGGACAGGGGGGAAGACCCAGTACTTC.

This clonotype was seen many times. This chain's CDR3 is CASSLSLSGGPTNYGYTF. The DNA of the CDR3 is TGTGCCAGCAGCTTATCCCTTTCAGGGGGCCCCACTAACTATGGCTACACCTTC. The V gene is TRBV7-2, the J gene TRBJ1-2, with TRBD1 matching 8 bases. Germline V gene sequence: CDR1 SGHTA, CDR2 FQGNSA. Trimming at V came to 2 bases and at J to 0 bases, leaving 11 bases not matched to a gene. This CDR3 contains 18 residues.

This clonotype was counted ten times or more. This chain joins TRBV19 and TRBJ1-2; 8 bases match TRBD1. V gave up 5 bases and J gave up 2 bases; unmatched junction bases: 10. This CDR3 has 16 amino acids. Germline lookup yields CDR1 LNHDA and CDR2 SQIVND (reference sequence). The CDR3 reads CASSSVPGQANYGYTF. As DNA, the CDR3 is TGTGCCAGTAGTTCCGTACCGGGACAGGCAAACTATGGCTACACCTTC.

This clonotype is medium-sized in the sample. For the CDR3, the DNA is TGTGCCAGCAGCCGAGGACTAGCGCACAATGAGCAGTTCTTC. Translated, it gives CASSRGLAHNEQFF. The chain links TRBV5-6 to TRBJ2-1; 9 positions agree with TRBD2. This CDR3 contains 14 residues. The junction had 4 bases not matched to a gene; V was cut back by 4 bases and J by 5 bases. Germline V gene data show CDR1 as SGHDT and CDR2 as YYEEEE.

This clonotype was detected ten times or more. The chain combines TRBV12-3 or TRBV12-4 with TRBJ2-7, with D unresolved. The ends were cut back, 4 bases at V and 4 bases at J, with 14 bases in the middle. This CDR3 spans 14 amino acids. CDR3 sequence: CASSSLKNPYEQYF. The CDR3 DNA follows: TGTGCCAGCAGTTCCCTCAAAAACCCATACGAGCAGTACTTC.

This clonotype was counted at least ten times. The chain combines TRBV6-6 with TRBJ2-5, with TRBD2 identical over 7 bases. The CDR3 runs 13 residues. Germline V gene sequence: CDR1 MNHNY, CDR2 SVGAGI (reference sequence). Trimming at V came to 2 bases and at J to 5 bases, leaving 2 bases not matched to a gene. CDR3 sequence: CASSYPGGETQYF. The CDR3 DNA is TGTGCCAGCAGTTACCCCGGGGGGGAGACCCAGTACTTC.

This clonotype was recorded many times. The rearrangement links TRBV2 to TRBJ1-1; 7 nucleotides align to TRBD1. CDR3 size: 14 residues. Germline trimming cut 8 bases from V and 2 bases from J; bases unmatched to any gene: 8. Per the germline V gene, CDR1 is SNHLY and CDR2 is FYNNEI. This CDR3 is CASLDRFLNTEAFF. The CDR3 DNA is TGTGCCAGCTTGGACAGGTTTTTAAACACTGAAGCTTTCTTT.

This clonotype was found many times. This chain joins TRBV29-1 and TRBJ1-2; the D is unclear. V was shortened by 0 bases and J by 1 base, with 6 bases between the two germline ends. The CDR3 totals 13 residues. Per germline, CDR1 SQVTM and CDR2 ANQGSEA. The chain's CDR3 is CSVEEGNNYGYTF. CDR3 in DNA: TGCAGCGTTGAAGAGGGTAATAACTATGGCTACACCTTC.

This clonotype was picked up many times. CDR3 loop: CASSDLSGGQFF. CDR3 sequence (DNA): TGTGCCAGCAGTGACCTCAGCGGGGGACAGTTCTTC. The chain employs TRBV2 and TRBJ2-1; 8 nucleotides line up with TRBD2. Germline V gene data show CDR1 as SNHLY and CDR2 as FYNNEI. V lost 3 bases, J lost 13 bases, and 5 bases stayed unmatched. The CDR3 runs 12 residues.